Below are 13 T cell receptor beta chains sequenced from a single sample in a study of immunodeficiency. Whole-study results and caveats: CD4+ V-J pairing and productive entropy appeared similar in patients and controls.

The antigens for these receptors are not known. Assay used: immunoSEQ multiplex PCR; TCRdb lists only in-frame clones, some missing. This table holds a few thousand clones, about 89% found once. The sample consisted of CD4+ T cells from blood. Receptors originate from a woman aged 18-29 years with POLD1 deficiency.

The rearrangement links TRBV29-1 to TRBJ1-1; unclear D gene. The germline V gene encodes CDR1 SQVTM and CDR2 ANQGSEA. V was pared by 1 base and J by 5 bases, with 14 bases between. CDR3 length: 14 residues. The CDR3 spells CSVEAHPGGTEAFF. The CDR3, as DNA: TGCAGCGTTGAAGCCCACCCCGGCGGGACTGAAGCTTTCTTT.

The V and J genes are TRBV7-8 and TRBJ2-7, with no clear D. The ends were cut back, 5 bases at V and 3 bases at J, with 5 bases in the middle. Germline V CDR1 and CDR2: SGHVS, FQNEAQ. The CDR3 consists of 11 residues. In DNA form, the CDR3 reads TGTGCCAGCAGCCCCTACTACGAGCAGTACTTC. It yields the protein CASSPYYEQYF.

V gene TRBV5-1 combines with J gene TRBJ2-3; 10 nucleotides match TRBD2. The V segment lost 1 base and the J segment 4 bases; nucleotides outside the gene matches: 3. Germline-derived CDR1 and CDR2 are SGHRS and YFSETQ. The CDR3 is made up of 15 amino acids. The CDR3: CASSLSSGSSDTQYF. Written as DNA, the CDR3 is TGCGCCAGCAGCTTGTCTAGCGGGAGTTCAGATACGCAGTATTTT.

The chain has TRBV3-1 (or the pseudogene TRBV3-2) and TRBJ2-2; no firm D call. The germline V gene has CDR1 LGHDT and CDR2 YNNKEL (reference sequence). V dropped 3 bases and J dropped 5 bases, with 13 bases sitting between them. The CDR3 sequence is 15 residues long. DNA for the CDR3: TGTGCCAGCAGCCATACGCCCCTGGGGACCGGGGAGCTGTTTTTT. Its translation: CASSHTPLGTGELFF.

This clone showed up just once. The chain couples TRBV20-1 to TRBJ2-5; 8 nucleotides line up with TRBD2. This CDR3 is 11 amino acids long. Trimming removed 5 bases from V and 4 bases from J; junction bases left unmatched: 0. Germline CDR1 DFQATT, CDR2 SNEGSKA (reference sequence). The CDR3 here is CSALAGETQYF. In nucleotides, the CDR3 is TGCAGTGCTCTAGCGGGAGAGACCCAGTACTTC.

This chain connects TRBV7-2 to TRBJ2-1; D might be TRBD2 (6 bases). CDR3 length: 14 residues. V dropped 4 bases and J dropped 4 bases, with 11 bases sitting between them. Germline V gives CDR1 SGHTA, CDR2 FQGNSA. The CDR3 reads CASSSPGLYNEQFF. In DNA form, the CDR3 reads TGTGCCAGCAGCTCGCCGGGACTTTACAATGAGCAGTTCTTC.

This chain joins TRBV12-3 or TRBV12-4 and TRBJ2-1, with D possibly TRBD2 on 6 matching bases. CDR3 length: 13 amino acids. V was clipped by 8 bases and J by 2 bases, with 10 bases between them. The CDR3 here is CASPGGTYNEQFF. The CDR3 region has the DNA TGTGCCAGCCCCGGAGGGACCTACAATGAGCAGTTCTTC.

V is TRBV3-1 (or the pseudogene TRBV3-2) and J is TRBJ2-1; 7 bases match TRBD1. The germline CDR1 and CDR2 sequences are LGHDT and YNNKEL (reference sequence). The trim removed 5 bases at V and 0 bases at J, leaving 13 bases unmatched. This CDR3 has 18 amino acids. The CDR3 sequence is CASSSSVRGTVSYNEQFF. CDR3 DNA sequence: TGTGCCAGCAGCTCTTCAGTTCGAGGGACAGTCTCCTACAATGAGCAGTTCTTC.

The V gene is TRBV28, the J gene TRBJ2-1, with 7 bases that match TRBD1. The CDR3 has 15 amino acids. Germline V lookup: CDR1 MDHEN, CDR2 SYDVKM. V trimming: 8 bases; J trimming: 6 bases; junction bases outside the gene matches: 13. The CDR3 spells CASLTKGQSVNEQFF. The CDR3, as DNA: TGTGCCAGCCTCACAAAGGGACAGTCGGTCAATGAGCAGTTCTTC.

The chain recombines TRBV5-1 with TRBJ1-6; TRBD1 is a possible D gene (6 bases). This CDR3 contains 17 residues. Germline-derived CDR1 and CDR2 are SGHRS and YFSETQ. Trimming removed 2 bases from V and 0 bases from J, with 12 bases in between. The CDR3 DNA is TGCGCCAGCAGCTTAGGGCTGGACAGCTCCTATAATTCACCCCTCCACTTT. This encodes CASSLGLDSSYNSPLHF.

The V gene is TRBV3-1 (or the pseudogene TRBV3-2), the J gene TRBJ2-4; a possible D gene is TRBD1 (5 bases). CDR1 and CDR2 from the germline V gene are LGHDT and YNNKEL (reference sequence). Trimming removed 1 base from V and 0 bases from J, with 7 bases in between. CDR3 length equals 15 residues. The CDR3 coding sequence is TGTGCCAGCAGCCAAGGGACAACAGCCAAAAACATTCAGTACTTC. It specifies CASSQGTTAKNIQYF.

The chain joins TRBV6-5 to TRBJ2-1; D may be TRBD2 (5 bases). Germline V gives CDR1 MNHEY, CDR2 SVGAGI. The V end lost 4 bases, the J end lost 2 bases, and 12 bases lay between the germline ends. The CDR3 runs 15 residues. In DNA form, the CDR3 reads TGTGCCAGCAGTTTTCGCGGGTTGGCCTACAATGAGCAGTTCTTC. Its protein product is CASSFRGLAYNEQFF.

The chain is built from TRBV19 and TRBJ2-7, with TRBD2 matching over 10 bases. V lost 8 bases and J lost 3; bases outside the gene matches: 4. This CDR3 region has 13 residues. The germline V gene encodes CDR1 LNHDA and CDR2 SQIVND (reference sequence). CDR3 coding DNA: TGTGCCAGTGCGTTAGCGGGAGGCTACGAGCAGTACTTC. It specifies CASALAGGYEQYF.